The 10 T cell receptor beta chains presented below share a single source sample, sequenced in a study of CD8 T cells in ankylosing spondylitis. A single record per CDR3 protein comes from TCRdb applying MiXCR to the 5' RACE reads. The repertoire consists of some 120,000 distinct CDR3 sequences, with roughly 15% occurring once and the leading ten covering 3%. Sample: blood, either unsorted or a sorted T cell fraction (not recorded which). Receptor source: a female donor with ankylosing spondylitis or in good health (not recorded which).

This clonotype was seen more than once but under ten times. The chain carries TRBV6-1 and TRBJ2-5; D tentatively fits TRBD1 or TRBD2 (6 bases each). Germline values: CDR1 MNHNS, CDR2 SASEGT. The CDR3 consists of 16 residues. V dropped 2 bases and J dropped 5 bases, with 18 bases sitting between them. The CDR3, as DNA: TGTGCCAGCAGTGAAAAGGAGGGGGTCGCAAGGGAGACCCAGTACTTC. This codes for CASSEKEGVARETQYF.

This clonotype came up many times. The chain carries TRBV29-1 and TRBJ2-1; perhaps TRBD1 as D (7 bases). Germline V gene data show CDR1 as SQVTM and CDR2 as ANQGSEA. This CDR3 is built from 15 residues. V was pared by 5 bases and J by 1 base, with 15 bases between. The CDR3 sequence: CSVKGGRGSYNEQFF. The CDR3 coding sequence is TGCAGCGTTAAGGGGGGCAGGGGGTCCTACAATGAGCAGTTCTTC.

As DNA, the CDR3 is TGCGCCAGCAGCCCAACCAGGGACGGGCGAGAGCAGTACTTC. Translated: CASSPTRDGREQYF. The rearrangement uses TRBV5-1 and TRBJ2-7, with D perhaps matching TRBD1 or TRBD2 (5 bases each). Germline V gives CDR1 SGHRS, CDR2 YFSETQ. CDR3 length: 14 residues. Deletions cut 4 bases from V and 7 bases from J, with 18 bases between.

About this clonotype itself: This sequence may be a read error, since a much larger clone differs from it by one base. The rearrangement joins TRBV12-3 or TRBV12-4 to TRBJ1-1, with D unresolved. CDR3 length: 13 residues. The chain's CDR3 is CASSLQENTQAFF. In nucleotides, the CDR3 is TGTGCCAGCAGTTTACAGGAGAACACTCAAGCTTTCTTT.

This clonotype turned up a few times. For the CDR3, the DNA is TGTGCCACCAGCAGCGGATACACTCCCCCCGATGAGCAGTTCTTC. As protein: CATSSGYTPPDEQFF. The gene calls are TRBV15 and TRBJ2-1; D gene uncertain. Germline V gene sequence: CDR1 LNHNV, CDR2 YYDKDF (reference sequence). CDR3 length equals 15 residues. Deletions cut 3 bases from V and 8 bases from J, with 17 bases between.

This clonotype was observed a handful of times. A read error may be the cause here, since a much bigger clone is one base away. The chain employs TRBV3-1 and TRBJ2-5; D unclear. Germline values: CDR1 LGHDT, CDR2 YNNKEL (reference sequence). The CDR3 totals 10 residues. CDR3 bases: TGTGCCAGCAGCAAAGAGACCCAGTACTTC. It translates to CASSKETQYF.

This clonotype was seen only a few times. V is TRBV24-1 and J is TRBJ1-5; the match to TRBD1 covers 7 bases. V lost 4 bases to trimming and J lost 4 bases; unmatched junction nucleotides: 3. Germline V CDR1 and CDR2: KGHDR, SFDVKD. The CDR3 has 14 amino acids. The CDR3 DNA reads TGTGCCACCAGTGACAGGGGGAAAAATCAGCCCCAGCATTTT. Its translation is CATSDRGKNQPQHF.

As regards this clonotype: A read error may explain this, as a much larger clone is one base away. The chain joins TRBV20-1 to TRBJ1-5; no clear D gene. The CDR3 runs 13 residues. CDR1 is DFQATT and CDR2 is SNEGSKA in the germline V gene (reference sequence). Here the CDR3 DNA reads TGCAGTACTAGAGATCAGTTGGATCAGCCCCAGCATTTT. Translated: CSTRDQLDQPQHF.

This clonotype was observed at least ten times. The chain recombines TRBV6-5 with TRBJ2-2; no firm D call. CDR3 size: 11 residues. The germline V and J ends were trimmed by 6 bases and 6 bases, with 5 bases remaining between them. Germline CDR1 and CDR2: MNHEY and SVGAGI. The CDR3: CASSRAGELFF. The CDR3 region has the DNA TGTGCCAGCAGCCGGGCCGGGGAGCTGTTTTTT.

This clonotype was seen many times. The J gene is TRBJ2-5, the V gene TRBV7-9; D not resolved. Germline V gives CDR1 SEHNR, CDR2 FQNEAQ (reference sequence). V was shortened by 4 bases and J by 3 bases, with 3 bases between the two germline ends. The CDR3 runs to 11 residues. As DNA, the CDR3 is TGTGCCAGCAGCTCCGAAGAGACCCAGTACTTC. Translated, it gives CASSSEETQYF.